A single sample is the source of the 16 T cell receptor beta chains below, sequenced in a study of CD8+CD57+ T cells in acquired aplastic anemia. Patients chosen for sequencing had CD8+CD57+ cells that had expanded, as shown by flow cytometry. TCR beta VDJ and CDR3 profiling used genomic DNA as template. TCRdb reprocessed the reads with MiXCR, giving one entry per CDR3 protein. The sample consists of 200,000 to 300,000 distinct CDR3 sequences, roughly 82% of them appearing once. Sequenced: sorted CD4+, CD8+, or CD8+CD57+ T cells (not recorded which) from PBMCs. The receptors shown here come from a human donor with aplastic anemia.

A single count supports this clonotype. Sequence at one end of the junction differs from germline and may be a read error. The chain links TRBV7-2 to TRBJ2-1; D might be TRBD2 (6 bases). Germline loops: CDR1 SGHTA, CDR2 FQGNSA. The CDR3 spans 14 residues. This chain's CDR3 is CATSSRSSGLDYYF. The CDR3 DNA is TGTGCCACCAGCTCACGCTCCAGCGGCTTGGACTATTACTTC.

The CDR3 sequence is CATSDGGPAYEQYF. As DNA, the CDR3 is TGTGCCACCAGCGACGGCGGGCCAGCCTACGAGCAGTACTTC. The chain is built from TRBV15 and TRBJ2-7; D may be TRBD2 (5 bases). Germline-derived CDR1 and CDR2 are LNHNV and YYDKDF (reference sequence). With 5 bases removed from V and 2 bases from J, the gap between germline ends came to 13 bases. This CDR3 is built from 14 residues. Drawing the rest from reference TRBV15 and TRBJ2-7, the complete variable domain is DAMVIQNPRYQVTQFGKPVTLSCSQTLNHNVMYWYQQKSSQAPKLLFHYYDKDFNNEADTPDNFQSRRPNTSFCFLDIRSPGLGDTAMYLCATSDGGPAYEQYFGPGTRLTVT.

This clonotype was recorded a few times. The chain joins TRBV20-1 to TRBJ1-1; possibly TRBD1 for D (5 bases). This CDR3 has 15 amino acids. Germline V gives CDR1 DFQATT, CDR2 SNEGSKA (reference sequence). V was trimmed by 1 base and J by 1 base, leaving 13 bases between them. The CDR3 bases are TGCAGTGCTAGAGGGCGGGGACGCAAGAACACTGAAGCTTTCTTT. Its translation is CSARGRGRKNTEAFF.

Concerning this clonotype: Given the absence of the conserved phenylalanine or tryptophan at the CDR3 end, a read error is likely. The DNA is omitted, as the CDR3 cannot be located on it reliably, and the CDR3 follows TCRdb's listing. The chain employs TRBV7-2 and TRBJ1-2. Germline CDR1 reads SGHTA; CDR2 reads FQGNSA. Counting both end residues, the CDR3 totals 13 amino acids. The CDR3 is CASSHGPAGIDTL.

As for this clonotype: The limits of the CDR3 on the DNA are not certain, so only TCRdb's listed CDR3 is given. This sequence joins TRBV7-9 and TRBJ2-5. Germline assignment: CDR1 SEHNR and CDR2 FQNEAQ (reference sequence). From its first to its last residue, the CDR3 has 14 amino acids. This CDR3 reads CASSLVPSQLFFEF.

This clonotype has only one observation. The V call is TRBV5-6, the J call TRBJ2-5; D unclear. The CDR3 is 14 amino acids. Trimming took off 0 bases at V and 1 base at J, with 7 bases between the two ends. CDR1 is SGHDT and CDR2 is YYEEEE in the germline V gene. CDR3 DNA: TGTGCCAGCAGCTTGGGGGATAGCCAAGAGACCCAGTACTTC. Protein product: CASSLGDSQETQYF. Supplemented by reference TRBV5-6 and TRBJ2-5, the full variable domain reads DAGVTQSPTHLIKTRGQQVTLRCSPKSGHDTVSWYQQALGQGPQFIFQYYEEEERQRGNFPDRFSGHQFPNYSSELNVNALLLGDSALYLCASSLGDSQETQYFGPGTRLLVL.

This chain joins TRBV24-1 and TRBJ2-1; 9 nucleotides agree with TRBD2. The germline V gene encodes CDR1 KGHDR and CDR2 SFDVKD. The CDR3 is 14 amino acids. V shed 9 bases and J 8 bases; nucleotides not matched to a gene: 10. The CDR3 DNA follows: TGTGCCACCGCGCGGGAGGGCCAGCATGATGAGCAGTTCTTC. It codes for CATAREGQHDEQFF.

The CDR3 loop is CASSLGGRGGRETQYF. CDR3 coding DNA: TGTGCCAGCAGCTTAGGGGGGCGGGGGGGCCGAGAGACCCAGTACTTC. The gene calls are TRBV7-3 and TRBJ2-5; 9 bases line up with TRBD2. CDR3 length: 16 amino acids. The J segment lost 4 bases and the V segment lost 2 bases, leaving 8 bases of the junction unmatched. CDR1 and CDR2 from the germline V gene are SGHTA and FQGTGA.

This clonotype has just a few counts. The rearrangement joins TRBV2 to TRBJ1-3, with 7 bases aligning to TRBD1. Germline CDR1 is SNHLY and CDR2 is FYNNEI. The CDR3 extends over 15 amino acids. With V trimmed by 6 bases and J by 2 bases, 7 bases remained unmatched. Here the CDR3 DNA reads TGTGCCAGCAGACTGACGACAGGGACTGGAAACACCATATATTTT. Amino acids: CASRLTTGTGNTIYF.

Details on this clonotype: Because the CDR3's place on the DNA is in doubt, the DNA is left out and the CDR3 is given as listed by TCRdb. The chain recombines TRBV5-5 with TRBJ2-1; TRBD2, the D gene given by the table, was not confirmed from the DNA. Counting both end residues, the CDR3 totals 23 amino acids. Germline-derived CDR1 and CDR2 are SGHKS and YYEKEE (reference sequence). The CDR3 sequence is CASSLDICSARAPLAGLSNEQFF.

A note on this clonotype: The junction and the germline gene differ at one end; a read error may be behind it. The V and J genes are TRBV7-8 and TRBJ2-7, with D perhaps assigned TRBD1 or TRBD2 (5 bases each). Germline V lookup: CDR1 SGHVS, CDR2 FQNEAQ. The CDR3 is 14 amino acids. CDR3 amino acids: CATSLRGLPYKQYF. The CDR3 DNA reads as TGTGCCACCAGCTTACGGGGCCTTCCCTATAAGCAGTACTTC.

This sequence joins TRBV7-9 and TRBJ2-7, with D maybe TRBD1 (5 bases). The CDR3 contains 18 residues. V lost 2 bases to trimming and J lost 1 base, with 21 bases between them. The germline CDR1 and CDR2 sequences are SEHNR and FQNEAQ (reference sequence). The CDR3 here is CASSLPRDETALSYEQYV. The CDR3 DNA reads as TGTGCCAGCAGCTTACCGCGAGACGAGACAGCCCTTTCCTACGAGCAGTACGTC.

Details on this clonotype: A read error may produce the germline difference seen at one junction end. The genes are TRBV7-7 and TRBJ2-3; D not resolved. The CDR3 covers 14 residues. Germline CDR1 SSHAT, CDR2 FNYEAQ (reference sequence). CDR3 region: CASSPAGATDQYFF. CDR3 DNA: TGTGCCAGCAGCCCCGCAGGAGCAACCGATCAGTACTTCTTT.

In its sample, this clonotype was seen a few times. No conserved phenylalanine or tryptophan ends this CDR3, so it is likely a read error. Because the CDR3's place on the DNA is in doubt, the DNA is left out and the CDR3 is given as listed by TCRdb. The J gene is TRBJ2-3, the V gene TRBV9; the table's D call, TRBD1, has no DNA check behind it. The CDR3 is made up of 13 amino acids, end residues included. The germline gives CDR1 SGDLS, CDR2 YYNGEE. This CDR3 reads CASSEGDRQGGNI.

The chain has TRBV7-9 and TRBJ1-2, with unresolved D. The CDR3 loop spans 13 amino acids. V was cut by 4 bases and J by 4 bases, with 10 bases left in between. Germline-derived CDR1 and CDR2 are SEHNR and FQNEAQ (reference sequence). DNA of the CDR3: TGTGCCAGCAGCTACAGCTCCGCCTATGGCTACACCTTC. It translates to CASSYSSAYGYTF. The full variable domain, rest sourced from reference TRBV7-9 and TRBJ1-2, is DTGVSQNPRHKITKRGQNVTFRCDPISEHNRLYWYRQTLGQGPEFLTYFQNEAQLEKSRLLSDRFSAERPKGSFSTLEIQRTEQGDSAMYLCASSYSSAYGYTFGSGTRLTVV.

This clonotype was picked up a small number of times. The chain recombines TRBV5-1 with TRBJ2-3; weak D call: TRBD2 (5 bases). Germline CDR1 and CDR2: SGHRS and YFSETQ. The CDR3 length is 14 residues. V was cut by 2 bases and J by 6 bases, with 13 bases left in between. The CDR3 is CASSFPAAGDTQYF. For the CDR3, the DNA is TGCGCCAGCAGCTTCCCCGCGGCGGGTGATACGCAGTATTTT. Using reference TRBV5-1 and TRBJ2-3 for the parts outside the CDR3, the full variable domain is KAGVTQTPRYLIKTRGQQVTLSCSPISGHRSVSWYQQTPGQGLQFLFEYFSETQRNKGNFPGRFSGRQFSNSRSEMNVSTLELGDSALYLCASSFPAAGDTQYFGPGTRLTVL.